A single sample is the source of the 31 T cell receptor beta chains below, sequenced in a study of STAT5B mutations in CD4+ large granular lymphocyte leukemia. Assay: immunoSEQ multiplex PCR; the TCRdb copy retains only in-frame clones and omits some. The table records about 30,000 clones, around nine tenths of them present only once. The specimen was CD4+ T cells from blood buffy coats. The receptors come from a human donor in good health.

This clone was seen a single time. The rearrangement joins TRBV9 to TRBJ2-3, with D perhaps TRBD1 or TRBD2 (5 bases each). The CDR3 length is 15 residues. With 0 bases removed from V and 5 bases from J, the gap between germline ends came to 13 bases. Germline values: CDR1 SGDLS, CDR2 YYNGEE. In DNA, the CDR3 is TGTGCCAGCAGCGTAGTAGGGGAGACTCAAGATACGCAGTATTTT. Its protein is CASSVVGETQDTQYF.

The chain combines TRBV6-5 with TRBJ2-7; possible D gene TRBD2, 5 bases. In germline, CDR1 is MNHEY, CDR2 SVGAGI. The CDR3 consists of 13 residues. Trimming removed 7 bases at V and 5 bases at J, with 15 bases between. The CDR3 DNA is TGTGCCAGCACCCCCCGGGGTTCCAACGAGCAGTACTTC. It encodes CASTPRGSNEQYF.

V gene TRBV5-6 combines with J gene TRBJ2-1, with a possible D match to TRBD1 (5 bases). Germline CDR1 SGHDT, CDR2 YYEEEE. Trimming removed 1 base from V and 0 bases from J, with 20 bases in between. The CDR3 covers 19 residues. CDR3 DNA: TGTGCCAGCAGCTTGATCTGGGGTGACAGAGCTTTCTCCTACAATGAGCAGTTCTTC. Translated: CASSLIWGDRAFSYNEQFF. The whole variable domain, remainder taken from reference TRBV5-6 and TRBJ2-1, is DAGVTQSPTHLIKTRGQQVTLRCSPKSGHDTVSWYQQALGQGPQFIFQYYEEEERQRGNFPDRFSGHQFPNYSSELNVNALLLGDSALYLCASSLIWGDRAFSYNEQFFGPGTRLTVL.

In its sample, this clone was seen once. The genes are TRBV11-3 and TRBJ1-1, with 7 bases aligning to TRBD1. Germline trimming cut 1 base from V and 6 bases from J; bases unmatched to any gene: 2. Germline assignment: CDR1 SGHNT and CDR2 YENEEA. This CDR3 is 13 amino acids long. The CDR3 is CASSLGDSAEAFF. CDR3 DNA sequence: TGTGCCAGCAGCTTAGGGGACAGTGCTGAAGCTTTCTTT.

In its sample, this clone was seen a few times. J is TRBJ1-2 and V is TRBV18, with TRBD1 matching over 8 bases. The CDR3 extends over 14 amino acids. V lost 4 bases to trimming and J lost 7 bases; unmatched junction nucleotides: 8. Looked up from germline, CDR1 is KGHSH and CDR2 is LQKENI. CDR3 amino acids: CASSHSTGGVGYTF. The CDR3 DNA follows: TGTGCCAGCTCACATAGCACAGGGGGAGTTGGCTACACCTTC.

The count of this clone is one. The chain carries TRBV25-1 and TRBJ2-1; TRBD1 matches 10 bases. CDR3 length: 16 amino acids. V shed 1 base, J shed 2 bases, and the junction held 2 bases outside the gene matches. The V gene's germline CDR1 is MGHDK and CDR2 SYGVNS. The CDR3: CASSEFGTGAYNEQFF. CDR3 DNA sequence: TGTGCCAGCAGTGAATTTGGGACAGGGGCCTACAATGAGCAGTTCTTC.

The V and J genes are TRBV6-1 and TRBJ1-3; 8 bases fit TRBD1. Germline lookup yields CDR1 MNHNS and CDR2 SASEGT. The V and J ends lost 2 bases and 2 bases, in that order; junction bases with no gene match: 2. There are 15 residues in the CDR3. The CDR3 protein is CASSEQTGAGNTIYF. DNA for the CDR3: TGTGCCAGCAGTGAACAGACAGGGGCTGGAAACACCATATATTTT.

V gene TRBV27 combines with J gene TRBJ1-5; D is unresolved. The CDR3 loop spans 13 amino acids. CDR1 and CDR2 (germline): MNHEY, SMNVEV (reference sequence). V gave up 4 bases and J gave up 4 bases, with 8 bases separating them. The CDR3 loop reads CASSYSGNQPQHF. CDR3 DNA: TGTGCCAGCAGTTATAGTGGGAATCAGCCCCAGCATTTT.

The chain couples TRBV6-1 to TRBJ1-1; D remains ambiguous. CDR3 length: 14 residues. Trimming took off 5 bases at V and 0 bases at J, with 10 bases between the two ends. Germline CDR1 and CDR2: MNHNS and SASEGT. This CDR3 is CASSWSQMNTEAFF. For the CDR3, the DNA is TGTGCCAGCAGTTGGTCACAGATGAACACTGAAGCTTTCTTT.

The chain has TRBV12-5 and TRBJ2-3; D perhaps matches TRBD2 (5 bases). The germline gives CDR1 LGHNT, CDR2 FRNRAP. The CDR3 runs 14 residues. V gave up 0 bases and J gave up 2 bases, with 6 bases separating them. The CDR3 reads CASGLVDFTDTQYF. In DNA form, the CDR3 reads TGTGCTAGTGGTTTGGTGGACTTCACAGATACGCAGTATTTT.

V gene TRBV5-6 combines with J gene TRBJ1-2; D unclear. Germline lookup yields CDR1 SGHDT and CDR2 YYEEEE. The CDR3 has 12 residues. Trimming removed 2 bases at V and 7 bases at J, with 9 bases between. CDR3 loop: CASSFGDTGYTF. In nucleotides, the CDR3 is TGTGCCAGCAGCTTTGGAGACACTGGCTACACCTTC.

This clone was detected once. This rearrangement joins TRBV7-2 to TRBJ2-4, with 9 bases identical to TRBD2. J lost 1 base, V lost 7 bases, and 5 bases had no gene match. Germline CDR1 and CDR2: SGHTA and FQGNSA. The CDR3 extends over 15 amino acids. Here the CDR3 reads CASNIAGVAKNIQYF. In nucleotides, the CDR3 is TGTGCCAGCAATATAGCGGGAGTGGCCAAAAACATTCAGTACTTC. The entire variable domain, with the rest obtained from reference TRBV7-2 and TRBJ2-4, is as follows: GAGVSQSPSNKVTEKGKDVELRCDPISGHTALYWYRQSLGQGLEFLIYFQGNSAPDKSGLPSDRFSAERTGGSVSTLTIQRTQQEDSAVYLCASNIAGVAKNIQYFGAGTRLSVL.

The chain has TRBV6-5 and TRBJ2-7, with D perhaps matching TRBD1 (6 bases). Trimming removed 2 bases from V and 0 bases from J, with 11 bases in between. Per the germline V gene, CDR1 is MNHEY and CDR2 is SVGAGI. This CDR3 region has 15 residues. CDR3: CASSYPTGGSYEQYF. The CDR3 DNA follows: TGTGCCAGCAGTTACCCGACAGGCGGCTCCTACGAGCAGTACTTC.

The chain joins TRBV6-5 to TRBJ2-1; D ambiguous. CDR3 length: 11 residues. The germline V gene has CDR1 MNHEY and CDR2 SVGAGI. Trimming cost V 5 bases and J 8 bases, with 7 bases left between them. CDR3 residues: CASSLGYEQFF. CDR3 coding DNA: TGTGCCAGCAGTCTCGGATATGAGCAGTTCTTC.

CDR3 protein: CASNPTGGTQYF. In DNA form, the CDR3 reads TGTGCCAGCAATCCGACGGGGGGTACGCAGTATTTT. The chain links TRBV2 to TRBJ2-3; 7 bases fit TRBD2. The CDR3 has 12 amino acids. Germline assignment: CDR1 SNHLY and CDR2 FYNNEI. V dropped 7 bases and J dropped 8; count of bases not matched to a gene: 6.

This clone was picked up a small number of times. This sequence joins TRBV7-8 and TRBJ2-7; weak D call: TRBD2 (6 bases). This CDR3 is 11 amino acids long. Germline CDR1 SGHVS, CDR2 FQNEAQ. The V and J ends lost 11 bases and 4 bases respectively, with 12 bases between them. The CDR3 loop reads CASAGWYEQYF. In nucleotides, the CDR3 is TGTGCCTCGGCGGGATGGTACGAGCAGTACTTC.

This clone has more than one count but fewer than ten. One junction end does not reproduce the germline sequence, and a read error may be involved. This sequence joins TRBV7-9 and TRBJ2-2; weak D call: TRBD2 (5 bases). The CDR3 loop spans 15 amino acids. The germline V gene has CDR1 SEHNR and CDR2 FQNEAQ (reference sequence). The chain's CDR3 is CASSLGGGNTGELFF. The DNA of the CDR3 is TGTGCCAGCAGTTTAGGAGGAGGCAACACCGGGGAGCTGTTTTTT. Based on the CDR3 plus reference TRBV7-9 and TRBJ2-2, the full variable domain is DTGVSQNPRHKITKRGQNVTFRCDPISEHNRLYWYRQTLGQGPEFLTYFQNEAQLEKSRLLSDRFSAERPKGSFSTLEIQRTEQGDSAMYLCASSLGGGNTGELFFGEGSRLTVL.

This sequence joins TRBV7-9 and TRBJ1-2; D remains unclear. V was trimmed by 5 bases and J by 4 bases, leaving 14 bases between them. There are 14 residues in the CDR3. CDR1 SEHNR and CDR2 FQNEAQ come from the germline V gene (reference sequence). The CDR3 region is CASSPRGSSYGYTF. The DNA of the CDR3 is TGTGCCAGCAGCCCCCGTGGCAGCAGCTATGGCTACACCTTC.

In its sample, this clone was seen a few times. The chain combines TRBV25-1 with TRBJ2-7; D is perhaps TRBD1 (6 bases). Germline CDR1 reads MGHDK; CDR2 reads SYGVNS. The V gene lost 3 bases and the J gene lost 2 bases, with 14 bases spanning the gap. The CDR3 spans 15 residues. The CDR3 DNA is TGTGCCAGCAGTGACACAGGGAGCCCCACCTACGAGCAGTACTTC. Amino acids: CASSDTGSPTYEQYF.

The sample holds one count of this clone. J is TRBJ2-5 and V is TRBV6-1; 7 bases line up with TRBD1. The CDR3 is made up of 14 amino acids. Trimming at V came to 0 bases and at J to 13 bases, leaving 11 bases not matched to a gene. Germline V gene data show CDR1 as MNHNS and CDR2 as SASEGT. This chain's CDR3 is CASSEAGVRTGPYF. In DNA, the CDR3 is TGTGCCAGCAGTGAAGCGGGTGTTCGGACAGGTCCGTACTTC.

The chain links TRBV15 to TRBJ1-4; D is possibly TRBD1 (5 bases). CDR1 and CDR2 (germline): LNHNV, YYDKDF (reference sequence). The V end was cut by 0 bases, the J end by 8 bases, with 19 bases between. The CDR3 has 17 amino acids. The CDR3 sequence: CATSRDKRTKGDEKLFF. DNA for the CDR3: TGTGCCACCAGCAGAGATAAAAGGACCAAAGGGGACGAAAAACTGTTTTTT.

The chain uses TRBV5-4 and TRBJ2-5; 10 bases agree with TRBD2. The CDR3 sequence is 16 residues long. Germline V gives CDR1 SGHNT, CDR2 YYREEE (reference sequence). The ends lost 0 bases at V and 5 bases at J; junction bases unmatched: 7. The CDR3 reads CASSLGQGLAFETQYF. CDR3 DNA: TGTGCCAGCAGCTTGGGTCAGGGACTAGCGTTCGAGACCCAGTACTTC. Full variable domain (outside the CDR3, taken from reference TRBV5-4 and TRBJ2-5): ETGVTQSPTHLIKTRGQQVTLRCSSQSGHNTVSWYQQALGQGPQFIFQYYREEENGRGNFPPRFSGLQFPNYSSELNVNALELDDSALYLCASSLGQGLAFETQYFGPGTRLLVL.

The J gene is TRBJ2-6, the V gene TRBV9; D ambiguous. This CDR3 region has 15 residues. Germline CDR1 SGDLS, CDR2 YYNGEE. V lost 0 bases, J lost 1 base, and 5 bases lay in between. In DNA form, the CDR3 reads TGTGCCAGCAGCGTAGTGGGTTCTGGGGCCAACGTCCTGACTTTC. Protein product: CASSVVGSGANVLTF.

CDR3 protein: CASGARGWSYEQYF. The CDR3, as DNA: TGTGCCAGCGGTGCGAGGGGGTGGTCCTACGAGCAGTACTTC. The V call is TRBV7-9, the J call TRBJ2-7, with a possible D match to TRBD1 (6 bases). The CDR3 consists of 14 residues. Trimming took off 8 bases at V and 1 base at J, with 15 bases between the two ends. Germline CDR1 is SEHNR and CDR2 is FQNEAQ (reference sequence).

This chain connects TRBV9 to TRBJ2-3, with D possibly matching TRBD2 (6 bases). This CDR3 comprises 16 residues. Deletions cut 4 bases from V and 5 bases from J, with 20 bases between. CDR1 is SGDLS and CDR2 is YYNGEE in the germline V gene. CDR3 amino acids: CASSPRIRSGVDTQYF. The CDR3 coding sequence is TGTGCCAGCAGCCCACGTATTCGGTCGGGGGTAGATACGCAGTATTTT.

CDR3 amino acids: CASRPRLAGDNEQFF. For the CDR3, the DNA is TGTGCCAGCAGACCCCGACTAGCGGGAGACAATGAGCAGTTCTTC. The V gene is TRBV6-6, the J gene TRBJ2-1, with 12 positions matching TRBD2. Per the germline V gene, CDR1 is MNHNY and CDR2 is SVGAGI (reference sequence). The CDR3 spans 15 residues. Losses at the gene ends were 6 bases for V and 5 bases for J; bases not matched to a gene: 5.

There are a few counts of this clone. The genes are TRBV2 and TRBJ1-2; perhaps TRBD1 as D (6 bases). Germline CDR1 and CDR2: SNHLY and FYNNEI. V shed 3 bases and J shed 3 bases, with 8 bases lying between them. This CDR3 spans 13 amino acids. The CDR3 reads CASSDTGYYGYTF. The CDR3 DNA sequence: TGTGCCAGCAGTGATACAGGGTACTATGGCTACACCTTC.

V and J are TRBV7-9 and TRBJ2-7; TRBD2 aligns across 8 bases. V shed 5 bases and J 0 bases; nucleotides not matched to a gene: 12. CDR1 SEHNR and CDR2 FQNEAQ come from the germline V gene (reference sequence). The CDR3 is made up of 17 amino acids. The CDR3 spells CASSPGPGRGVSYEQYF. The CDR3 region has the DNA TGTGCCAGCAGCCCAGGCCCGGGGCGGGGGGTCTCCTACGAGCAGTACTTC.

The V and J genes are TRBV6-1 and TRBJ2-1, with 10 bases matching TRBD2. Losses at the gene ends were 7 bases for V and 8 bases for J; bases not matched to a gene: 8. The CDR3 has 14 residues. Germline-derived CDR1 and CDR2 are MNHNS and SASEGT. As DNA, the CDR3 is TGTGCCAGCAAACTGCTAGCGGGAGAGGATGAGCAGTTCTTC. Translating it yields CASKLLAGEDEQFF.

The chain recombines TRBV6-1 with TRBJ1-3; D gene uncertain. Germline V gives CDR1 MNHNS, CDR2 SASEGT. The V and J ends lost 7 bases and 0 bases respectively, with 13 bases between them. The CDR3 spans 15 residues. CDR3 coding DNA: TGTGCCAGCACGATAACACAGAGCTCTGGAAACACCATATATTTT. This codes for CASTITQSSGNTIYF.

The CDR3 spells CSAERDRGHEQYF. For the CDR3, the DNA is TGCAGCGCGGAGAGGGACAGGGGCCACGAGCAGTACTTC. The rearrangement uses TRBV29-1 and TRBJ2-7; TRBD1 agrees at 10 bases. This CDR3 has 13 amino acids. CDR1 is SQVTM, CDR2 ANQGSEA, per germline. Unmatched junction bases numbered 8, after V lost 7 bases and J lost 5 bases.